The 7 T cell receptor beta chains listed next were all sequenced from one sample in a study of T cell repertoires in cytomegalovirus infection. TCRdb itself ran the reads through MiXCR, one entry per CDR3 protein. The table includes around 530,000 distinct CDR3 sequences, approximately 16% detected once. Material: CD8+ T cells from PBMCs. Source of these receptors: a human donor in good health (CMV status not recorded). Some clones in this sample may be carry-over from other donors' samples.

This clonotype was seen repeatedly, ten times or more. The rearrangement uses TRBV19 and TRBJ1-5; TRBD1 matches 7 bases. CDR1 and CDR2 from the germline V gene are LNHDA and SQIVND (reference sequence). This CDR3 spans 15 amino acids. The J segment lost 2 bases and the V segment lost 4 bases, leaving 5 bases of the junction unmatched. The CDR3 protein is CASSRQGRGNQPQHF. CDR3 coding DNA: TGTGCCAGTAGTAGACAGGGACGGGGCAATCAGCCCCAGCATTTT. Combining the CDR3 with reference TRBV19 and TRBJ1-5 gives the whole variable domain DGGITQSPKYLFRKEGQNVTLSCEQNLNHDAMYWYRQDPGQGLRLIYYSQIVNDFQKGDIAEGYSVSREKKESFPLTVTSAQKNPTAFYLCASSRQGRGNQPQHFGDGTRLSIL.

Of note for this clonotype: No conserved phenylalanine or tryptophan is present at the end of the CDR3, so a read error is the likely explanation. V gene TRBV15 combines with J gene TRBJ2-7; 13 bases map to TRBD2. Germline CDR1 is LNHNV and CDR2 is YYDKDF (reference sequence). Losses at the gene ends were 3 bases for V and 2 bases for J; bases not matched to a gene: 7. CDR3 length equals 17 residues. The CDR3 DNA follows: TGTGCCACCAGCAGCTCCTGGGGGACTAGCGGGACCTACGAGCAGTACTTA. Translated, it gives CATSSSWGTSGTYEQYL.

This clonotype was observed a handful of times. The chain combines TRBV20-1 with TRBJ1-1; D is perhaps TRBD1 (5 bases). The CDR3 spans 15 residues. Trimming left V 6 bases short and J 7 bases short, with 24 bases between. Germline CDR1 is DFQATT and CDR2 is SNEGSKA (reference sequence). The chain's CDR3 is CSAASYQSGPNEAFF. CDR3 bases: TGCAGTGCGGCCAGCTACCAATCGGGACCGAATGAAGCTTTCTTT.

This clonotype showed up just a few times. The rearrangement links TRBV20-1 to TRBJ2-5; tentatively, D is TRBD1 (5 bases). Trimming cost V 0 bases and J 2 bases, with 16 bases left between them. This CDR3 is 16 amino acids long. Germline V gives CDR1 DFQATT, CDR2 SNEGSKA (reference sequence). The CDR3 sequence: CSARDKSQGGQETQYF. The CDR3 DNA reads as TGCAGTGCTAGAGATAAGTCTCAGGGTGGGCAAGAGACCCAGTACTTC.

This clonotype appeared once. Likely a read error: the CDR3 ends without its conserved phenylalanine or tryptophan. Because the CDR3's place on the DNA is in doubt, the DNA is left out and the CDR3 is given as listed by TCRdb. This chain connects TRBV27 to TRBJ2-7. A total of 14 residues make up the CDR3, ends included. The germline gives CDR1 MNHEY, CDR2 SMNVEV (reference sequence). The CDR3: CASSLSKGTYEPYL.

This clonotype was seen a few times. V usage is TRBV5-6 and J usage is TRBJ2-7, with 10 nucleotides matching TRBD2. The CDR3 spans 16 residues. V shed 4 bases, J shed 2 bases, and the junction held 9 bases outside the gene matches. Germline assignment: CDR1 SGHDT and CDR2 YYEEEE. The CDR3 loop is CASSPLGLAETYEQYF. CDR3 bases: TGTGCCAGCAGCCCTCTAGGACTAGCGGAGACCTACGAGCAGTACTTC.

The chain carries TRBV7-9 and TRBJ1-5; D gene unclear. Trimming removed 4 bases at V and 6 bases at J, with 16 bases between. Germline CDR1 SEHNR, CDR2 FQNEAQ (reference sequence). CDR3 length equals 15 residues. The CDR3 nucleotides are TGTGCCAGCAGCTCCGACAAGGAAGAGAGTCAGCCCCAGCATTTT. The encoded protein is CASSSDKEESQPQHF.